These 5 T cell receptor beta chains share one sample of origin, sequenced in a study of control samples from healthy donors and cancer patients. Only in-frame clones appear in the TCRdb table, and some are missing; sequencing was by immunoSEQ multiplex PCR. The data contain about 140,000 clones, around 94% of them singletons. The sequencing input was blood. The receptors stem from a middle-aged man in good health.

A word on this clone: One end of the junction does not line up with germline, which may come from a read error. The V call is TRBV9, the J call TRBJ2-4; 9 nucleotides line up with TRBD2. This CDR3 is 13 amino acids long. Germline V CDR1 and CDR2: SGDLS, YYNGEE. CDR3 amino acids: CASSVAGENIQYF. The CDR3 DNA follows: TGTGCCAGCAGTGTAGCGGGGGAAAACATTCAGTACTTC.

The chain combines TRBV7-3 with TRBJ1-6; D is uncertain. Trimming pared 0 bases from V and 7 bases from J, leaving 7 bases between. The CDR3 runs 14 residues. Germline values: CDR1 SGHTA, CDR2 FQGTGA. The CDR3 coding sequence is TGTGCCAGCAGCTTAACGGCAGGCAATTCACCCCTCCACTTT. Residues: CASSLTAGNSPLHF. Variable domain in full (rest from reference TRBV7-3 and TRBJ1-6): GAGVSQTPSNKVTEKGKYVELRCDPISGHTALYWYRQSLGQGPEFLIYFQGTGAADDSGLPNDRFFAVRPEGSVSTLKIQRTERGDSAVYLCASSLTAGNSPLHFGNGTRLTVT.

This clone came up once. V gene TRBV10-1 combines with J gene TRBJ2-7, with a possible D match to TRBD1 (7 bases). V was shortened by 9 bases and J by 3 bases, with 18 bases between the two germline ends. The length of the CDR3 is 14 residues. CDR1 and CDR2 from the germline V gene are WNHNN and SYGVQD (reference sequence). CDR3 DNA sequence: TGCGCCAGTTCTCCAGACAGGGAGGACTACGAGCAGTACTTC. It is translated as CASSPDREDYEQYF.

This rearrangement joins TRBV5-8 to TRBJ2-7; tentatively, D is TRBD2 (6 bases). CDR1 is SGHTS and CDR2 is YDEGEE in the germline V gene. The CDR3 consists of 13 residues. Trimming removed 3 bases at V and 3 bases at J, with 10 bases between. The DNA for the CDR3 is TGTGCCAGCAGCTACCGGACTATCTACGAGCAGTACTTC. Translated, it gives CASSYRTIYEQYF.

The chain recombines TRBV29-1 with TRBJ1-2; 7 positions agree with TRBD1. Germline V CDR1 and CDR2: SQVTM, ANQGSEA. The V gene end was trimmed by 1 base and the J gene end by 2 bases; junction bases not matched to a gene: 7. This CDR3 is built from 15 residues. DNA for the CDR3: TGCAGCGTTGAAGCCTCCGGGACAGAGAACTATGGCTACACCTTC. It is translated as CSVEASGTENYGYTF.